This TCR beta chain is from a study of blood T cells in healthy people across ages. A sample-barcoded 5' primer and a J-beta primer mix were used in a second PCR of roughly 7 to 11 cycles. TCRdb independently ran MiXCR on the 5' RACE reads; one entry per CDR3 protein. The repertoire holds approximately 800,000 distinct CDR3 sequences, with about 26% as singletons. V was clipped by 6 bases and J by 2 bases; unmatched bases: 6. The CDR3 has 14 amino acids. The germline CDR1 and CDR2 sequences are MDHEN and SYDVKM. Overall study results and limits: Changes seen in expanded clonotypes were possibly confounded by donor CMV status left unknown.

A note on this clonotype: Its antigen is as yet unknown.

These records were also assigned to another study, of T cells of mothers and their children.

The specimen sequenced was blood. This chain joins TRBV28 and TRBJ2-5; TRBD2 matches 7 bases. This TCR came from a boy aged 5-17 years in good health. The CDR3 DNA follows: TGTGCCAGCAGCCTCACTAGCGTTCAAGAGACCCAGTACTTC. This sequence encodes CASSLTSVQETQYF.